This TCR beta chain was captured in a study of blood T cell repertoires in COVID-19. Study-wide background: Spain, Italy and the United States supplied samples that represented acute and convalescent COVID-19. T cells, B-cell-depleted T cells, or PBMCs provided the cDNA or gDNA that served as material.

Original methodology: Using reference gene primer amplification, nucleated cell counts were estimated. Some clones are missing from TCRdb's copy, which holds only in-frame ones; the method was immunoSEQ multiplex PCR. V, J and clone size are those of that table, while D and trimming were read from the DNA. The sample consists of about 120,000 clones, about 86% of them appearing once. This TCR derives from a woman aged 50 to 60 with active or convalescent COVID-19. The sequenced sample was peripheral blood.

The CDR3 loop reads CASRPGQAPRPGEQYF. CDR3 coding DNA: TGTGCCAGCAGGCCGGGACAGGCCCCTCGACCGGGGGAGCAGTACTTC. The chain has TRBV2 and TRBJ2-7, with TRBD1 identical over 8 bases. Germline CDR1 is SNHLY and CDR2 is FYNNEI. There are 16 residues in the CDR3. The J segment lost 7 bases and the V segment lost 6 bases, leaving 17 bases of the junction unmatched.